This T cell receptor (beta chain) was profiled in a study of shared clonotypes between healthy human individuals. This clone was detected many times. The CDR3 totals 11 residues. The germline V gene has CDR1 SQVTM and CDR2 ANQGSEA. Some clones are missing from TCRdb's copy, which holds only in-frame ones; the method was immunoSEQ multiplex PCR. The sample lists about 1.1 million clones; 75% to 80% were seen once. The V and J genes are TRBV29-1 and TRBJ2-1; weak D call: TRBD2 (6 bases). What was sequenced was memory CD4+ T cells from PBMCs. Indicated subset: CD45RA-negative fraction. This receptor was obtained from a young man in good health. Some clones in this sample may be carry-over from other donors' samples. The CDR3 sequence: CGIADYNEQFF. CDR3 in DNA: TGCGGTATAGCGGATTACAATGAGCAGTTCTTC.